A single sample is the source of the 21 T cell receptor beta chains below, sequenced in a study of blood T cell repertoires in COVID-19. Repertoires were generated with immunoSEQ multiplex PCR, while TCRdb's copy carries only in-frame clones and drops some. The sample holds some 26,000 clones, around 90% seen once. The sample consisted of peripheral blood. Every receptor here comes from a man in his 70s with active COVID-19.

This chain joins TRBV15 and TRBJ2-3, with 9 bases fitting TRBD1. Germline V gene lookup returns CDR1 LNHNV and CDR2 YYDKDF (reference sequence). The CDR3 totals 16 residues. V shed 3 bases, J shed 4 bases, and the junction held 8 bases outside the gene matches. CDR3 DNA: TGTGCCACCAGCAGTCCGGGGGGACAGGGAGCAGATACGCAGTATTTT. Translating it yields CATSSPGGQGADTQYF.

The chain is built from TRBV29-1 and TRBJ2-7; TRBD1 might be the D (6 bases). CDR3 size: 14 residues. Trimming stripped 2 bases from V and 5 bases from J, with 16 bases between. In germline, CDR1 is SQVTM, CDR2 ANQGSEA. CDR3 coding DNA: TGCAGCGTTGAAAGGGGAACAGGGCACCACGAGCAGTACTTC. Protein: CSVERGTGHHEQYF.

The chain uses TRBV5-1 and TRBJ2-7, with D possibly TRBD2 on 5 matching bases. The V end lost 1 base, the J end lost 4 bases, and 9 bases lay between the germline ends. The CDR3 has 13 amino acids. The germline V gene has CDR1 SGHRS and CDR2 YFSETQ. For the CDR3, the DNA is TGCGCCAGCAGCTTGTTTCCGGGGTACGAGCAGTACTTC. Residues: CASSLFPGYEQYF.

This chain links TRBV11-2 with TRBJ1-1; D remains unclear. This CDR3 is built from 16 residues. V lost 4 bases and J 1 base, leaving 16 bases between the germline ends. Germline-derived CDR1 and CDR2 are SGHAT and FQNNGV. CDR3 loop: CASSSRPLTGNTEAFF. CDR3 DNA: TGTGCCAGCAGCTCCCGCCCTCTGACGGGGAACACTGAAGCTTTCTTT.

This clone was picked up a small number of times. The CDR3 DNA follows: TGCGCCAGCAGCCAAAGGGACTCACAAGGTGTTGAGCAGTTCTTC. This gives the protein CASSQRDSQGVEQFF. This sequence joins TRBV4-1 and TRBJ2-1; a possible D gene is TRBD2 (6 bases). CDR3 length equals 15 residues. From germline, CDR1 is MGHRA and CDR2 YSYEKL. The V end lost 2 bases, the J end lost 9 bases, and 17 bases lay between the germline ends.

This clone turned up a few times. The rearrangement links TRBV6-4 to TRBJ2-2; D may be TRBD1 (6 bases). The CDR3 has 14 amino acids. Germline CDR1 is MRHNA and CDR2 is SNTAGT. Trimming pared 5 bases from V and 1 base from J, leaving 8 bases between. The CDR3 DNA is TGTGCCAGCAGTCACAGGGTGAACACCGGGGAGCTGTTTTTT. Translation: CASSHRVNTGELFF.

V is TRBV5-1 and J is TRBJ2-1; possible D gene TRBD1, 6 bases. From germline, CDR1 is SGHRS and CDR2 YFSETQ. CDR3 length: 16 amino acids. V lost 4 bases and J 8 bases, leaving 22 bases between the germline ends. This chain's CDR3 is CASSPTGSTTIDEQFF. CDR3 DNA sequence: TGCGCCAGCAGCCCTACAGGGTCGACTACCATTGATGAGCAGTTCTTC.

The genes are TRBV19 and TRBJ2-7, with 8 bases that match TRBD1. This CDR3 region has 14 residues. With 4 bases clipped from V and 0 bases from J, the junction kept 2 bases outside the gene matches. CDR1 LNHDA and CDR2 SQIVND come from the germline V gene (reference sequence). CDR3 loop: CASSTTGGSYEQYF. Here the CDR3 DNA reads TGTGCCAGTAGTACTACAGGGGGCTCCTACGAGCAGTACTTC.

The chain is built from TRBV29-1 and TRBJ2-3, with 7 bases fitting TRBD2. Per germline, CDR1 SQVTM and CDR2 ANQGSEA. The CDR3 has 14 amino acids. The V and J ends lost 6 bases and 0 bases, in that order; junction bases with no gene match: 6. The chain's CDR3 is CSVATSASTDTQYF. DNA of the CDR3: TGCAGCGTGGCTACTAGCGCCAGCACAGATACGCAGTATTTT.

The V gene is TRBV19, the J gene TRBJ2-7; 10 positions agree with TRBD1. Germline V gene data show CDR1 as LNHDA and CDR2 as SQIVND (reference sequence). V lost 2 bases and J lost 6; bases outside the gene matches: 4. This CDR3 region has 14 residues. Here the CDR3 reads CASSINRDRGEQYF. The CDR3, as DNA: TGTGCCAGTAGTATAAATAGGGACAGGGGCGAGCAGTACTTC.

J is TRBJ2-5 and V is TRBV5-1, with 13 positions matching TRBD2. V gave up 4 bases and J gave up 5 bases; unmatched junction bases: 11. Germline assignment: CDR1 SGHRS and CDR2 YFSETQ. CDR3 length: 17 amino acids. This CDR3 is CASSPTSGGRVGETQYF. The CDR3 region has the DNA TGCGCCAGCAGCCCGACTAGCGGGGGGCGGGTCGGGGAGACCCAGTACTTC.

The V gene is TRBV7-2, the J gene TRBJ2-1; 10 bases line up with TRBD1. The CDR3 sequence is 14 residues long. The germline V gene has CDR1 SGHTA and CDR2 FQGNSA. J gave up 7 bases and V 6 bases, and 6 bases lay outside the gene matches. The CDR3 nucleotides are TGTGCCAGCAGGTCCTGGGACAGGGGAAATGAGCAGTTCTTC. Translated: CASRSWDRGNEQFF. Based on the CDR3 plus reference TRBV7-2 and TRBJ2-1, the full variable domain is GAGVSQSPSNKVTEKGKDVELRCDPISGHTALYWYRQSLGQGLEFLIYFQGNSAPDKSGLPSDRFSAERTGGSVSTLTIQRTQQEDSAVYLCASRSWDRGNEQFFGPGTRLTVL.

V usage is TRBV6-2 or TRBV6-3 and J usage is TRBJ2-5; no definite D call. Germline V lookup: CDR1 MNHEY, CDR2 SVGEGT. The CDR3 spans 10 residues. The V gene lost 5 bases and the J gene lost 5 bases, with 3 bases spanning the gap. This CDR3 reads CASSAETQYF. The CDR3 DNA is TGTGCCAGCAGTGCGGAGACCCAGTACTTC.

The CDR3 reads CASSSTGGTDTQYF. CDR3 sequence (DNA): TGTGCCAGCAGTAGTACGGGGGGCACAGATACGCAGTATTTT. The rearrangement joins TRBV6-5 to TRBJ2-3, with D possibly being TRBD2 (6 bases). V lost 5 bases and J lost 1, with 10 bases in between. Per the germline V gene, CDR1 is MNHEY and CDR2 is SVGAGI. This CDR3 spans 14 amino acids.

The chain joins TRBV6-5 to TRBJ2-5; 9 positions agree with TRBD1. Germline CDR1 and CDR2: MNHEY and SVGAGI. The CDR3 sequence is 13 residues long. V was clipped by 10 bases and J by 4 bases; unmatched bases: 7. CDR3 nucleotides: TGTGCCACAAGGGACAGGGTCGGAGAGACCCAGTACTTC. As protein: CATRDRVGETQYF.

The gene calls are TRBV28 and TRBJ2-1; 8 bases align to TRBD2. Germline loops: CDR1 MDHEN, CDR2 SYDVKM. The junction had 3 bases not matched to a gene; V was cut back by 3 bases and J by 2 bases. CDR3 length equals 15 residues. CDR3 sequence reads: CASSLSSGAYNEQFF. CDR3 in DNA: TGTGCCAGCAGTTTGAGTAGCGGGGCCTACAATGAGCAGTTCTTC.

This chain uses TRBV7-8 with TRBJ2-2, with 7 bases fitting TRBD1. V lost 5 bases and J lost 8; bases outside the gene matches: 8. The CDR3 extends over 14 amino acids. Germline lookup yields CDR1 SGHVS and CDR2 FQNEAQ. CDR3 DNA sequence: TGTGCCAGCAGCACCTCGGGACAGTTTGGGGAGCTGTTTTTT. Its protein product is CASSTSGQFGELFF.

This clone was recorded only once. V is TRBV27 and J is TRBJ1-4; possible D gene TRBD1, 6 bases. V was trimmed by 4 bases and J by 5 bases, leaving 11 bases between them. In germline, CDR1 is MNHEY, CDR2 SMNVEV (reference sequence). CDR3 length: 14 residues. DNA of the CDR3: TGTGCCAGCAGTTCACAGGGAGGGAATGAAAAACTGTTTTTT. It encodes CASSSQGGNEKLFF.

Here the CDR3 DNA reads TGCGCCAGCAGCTTGGGGACAGGGGGCGGACAGCCCCAGCATTTT. It translates to CASSLGTGGGQPQHF. The chain uses TRBV5-1 and TRBJ1-5, with TRBD1 matching 11 bases. The V and J ends lost 0 bases and 7 bases, in that order; junction bases with no gene match: 3. This CDR3 is 15 amino acids long. Germline V CDR1 and CDR2: SGHRS, YFSETQ.

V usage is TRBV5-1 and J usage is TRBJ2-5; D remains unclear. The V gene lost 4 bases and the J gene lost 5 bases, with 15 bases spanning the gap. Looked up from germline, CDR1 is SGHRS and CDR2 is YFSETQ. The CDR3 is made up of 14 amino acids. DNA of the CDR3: TGCGCCAGCAGCCGTGGTACCCGGGTGGAGACCCAGTACTTC. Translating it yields CASSRGTRVETQYF.

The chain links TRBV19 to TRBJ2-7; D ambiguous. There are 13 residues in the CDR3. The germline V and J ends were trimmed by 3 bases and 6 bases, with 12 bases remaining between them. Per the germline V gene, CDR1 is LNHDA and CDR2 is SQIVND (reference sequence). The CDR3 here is CASSIRRIGEQYF. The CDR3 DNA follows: TGTGCCAGTAGTATCAGGCGAATCGGCGAGCAGTACTTC.